This TCR beta chain comes out of a study of T cells in lung cancer brain metastases. At the level of the study: About 85% of the roughly 20 patients had smoked, with a median of approximately 39 pack-years. Primary and brain metastasis specimens were taken a median around 300 days apart.

Exclusion applied to anyone with multiple prior malignancies. V lost 2 bases and J lost 0; bases outside the gene matches: 10. This CDR3 spans 20 amino acids. Germline CDR1 reads LNHDA; CDR2 reads SQIVND (reference sequence). Each sample used roughly 2.24–5 ug genomic DNA, matched between paired samples. TCRdb's copy holds only in-frame clones and misses some; the assay was immunoSEQ multiplex PCR. Found here are about 5,000 clones, nearly 90% of them singletons; the top ten hold 3% to 4%. The sequencing input was tumor tissue from the primary lung tumor. This clonotype originated in a woman between 45 and 60 years old with non-small cell lung cancer. The V gene is TRBV19, the J gene TRBJ2-2; 12 bases align to TRBD2. This chain's CDR3 is CASSISFFGLAGSNTGELFF. CDR3 DNA sequence: TGTGCCAGTAGTATATCCTTCTTCGGACTAGCGGGATCGAACACCGGGGAGCTGTTTTTT.